This T cell receptor beta chain emerged from a study of neurological immune-mediated disorders. Overall study results and limits: Multiple sclerosis was found to have the least TCR clonal expansion, below healthy controls, and HTLV-1-associated myelopathy the most. Across subjects, no CDR3 amino acid sequence appeared in expanded clones of more than one subject, a finding that suggested private repertoires in all groups.

This clonotype was picked up many times. Antigen unknown. Trimming removed 5 bases from V and 5 bases from J; junction bases left unmatched: 7. This CDR3 is built from 16 residues. The V gene's germline CDR1 is KGHDR and CDR2 SFDVKD. The authors made cDNA by 5'RACE with 10-nucleotide random UMIs. TCRdb reprocessed the 5' RACE reads via MiXCR and lists one record per CDR3 protein. The table shows about 50,000 distinct CDR3 sequences, with 15% to 20% occurring only once. What was sequenced was PBMCs. This sequence was found in a man between 60 and 70 years old in good health. The chain links TRBV24-1 to TRBJ2-1; 11 bases are shared with TRBD2. CDR3 in DNA: TGTGCCACCAGTGTAAGGACGGGACTAGCGGACAATGAGCAGTTCTTC. Protein product: CATSVRTGLADNEQFF.